The rows below give T cell receptor beta chains drawn from one sample of a study of blood T cell repertoires in COVID-19. The protocol was immunoSEQ multiplex PCR, while the TCRdb copy is restricted to in-frame clones and leaves out a portion. The sample gives roughly 220,000 clones, about 85% of which show up once; around 3% is in the top ten. Source material: peripheral blood. The origin of the receptors is a man aged 50-59 years who had recovered from COVID-19. Both conserved end residues are part of each CDR3. D genes are given only for firm matches. Clone size is not always given. Where it is, it says once, few, many or a class for expanded clones.

clone_size	v_call	d_call	j_call	cdr3_nt	cdr3_aa
once	TRBV28	.	TRBJ2-1	TGTGCCAGCAGTGGCCCCAGGGGCGGGCGCTACAATGAGCAGTTCTTC	CASSGPRGGRYNEQFF
.	TRBV28	TRBD1	TRBJ1-1	TGTGCCAGCAGAGTGAGACAGGGAAGAACTGAAGCTTTCTTT	CASRVRQGRTEAFF
once	TRBV28	.	TRBJ2-3	TGTGCCAGCAGTTTAGGTTCCAGGGGGCGGGGGATTAGCACAGATACGCAGTATTTT	CASSLGSRGRGISTDTQYF
.	TRBV18	.	TRBJ1-4	TGTGCCAGCTCACCCAGCCAACAGACTAATGAAAAACTGTTTTTT	CASSPSQQTNEKLFF
.	TRBV5-1	TRBD2	TRBJ2-1	TGCGCCAGCAGCGTTGGGAGCGGGAGGCCGAATGAGCAGTTCTTC	CASSVGSGRPNEQFF
.	TRBV4-1	TRBD1	TRBJ2-4	TGCGCCAGCAGCCAAGCGGACCGCCCAGGGGGCGCAGACATTCAGTACTTC	CASSQADRPGGADIQYF
once	TRBV4-2	.	TRBJ2-3	TGTGCCAGCAGCCAAGTTACCAGGGTGGCAGATACGCAGTATTTT	CASSQVTRVADTQYF
.	TRBV6-6	TRBD1	TRBJ1-2	TGTGCCAGCAGTCGGGACAGCTATGGCTACACCTTC	CASSRDSYGYTF
few	TRBV5-8	.	TRBJ2-7	TGTGCCAGCAGCCTACTCGAGGGGGGGAACTACGAGCAGTACTTC	CASSLLEGGNYEQYF
few	TRBV6-2/TRBV6-3	.	TRBJ2-7	TGTGCCAGCAGTTACTTCGCCTACGAGCAGTACTTC	CASSYFAYEQYF
.	TRBV19	.	TRBJ1-2	TGTGCCAGTAGTATGCTGATAAGCCTCCCCCATGGCTACACCTTC	CASSMLISLPHGYTF
.	TRBV5-1	TRBD1	TRBJ2-5	TGCGCCAGCAGCTCCCCTCGACAGGGGGCATGGGTAGAGACCCAGTACTTC	CASSSPRQGAWVETQYF
.	TRBV10-3	TRBD1	TRBJ1-1	TGTGCCATCAGTGAGTTTGCCGGACAGGGGGCAGGGGAGGGCACTGAAGCTTTCTTT	CAISEFAGQGAGEGTEAFF
once	TRBV5-1	.	TRBJ2-5	TGCGCCAGCCCCTCCGGCGGGCCCCTACAAGAGACCCAGTACTTC	CASPSGGPLQETQYF
.	TRBV4-1	.	TRBJ2-7	TGCGCCAGCAGCCAAGATCGGGGAGGAAGCTACGAGCAGTACTTC	CASSQDRGGSYEQYF
once	TRBV5-1	TRBD2	TRBJ2-1	TGCGCCAGCAGCGCAGGACTAGCGGGATACAATGAGCAGTTCTTC	CASSAGLAGYNEQFF
.	TRBV5-1	TRBD1	TRBJ1-2	TGCGCCAGCAGCTTGGCCTTGACAGGGACCGAAGGCTACACCTTC	CASSLALTGTEGYTF
.	TRBV7-8	.	TRBJ2-2	TGTGCCAGCAGCTTAGGACAGAAACACACCGGGGAGCTGTTTTTT	CASSLGQKHTGELFF
.	TRBV4-2	.	TRBJ1-1	TGTGCCAGCTACGGAATAGGAGTAACAGGGCCAGCTTTCTTT	CASYGIGVTGPAFF
.	TRBV5-1	TRBD1	TRBJ1-2	TGCGCCAGCACCCAGATCCCCACAGGGGGCATAGGGGGCTACACCTTC	CASTQIPTGGIGGYTF
.	TRBV19	.	TRBJ1-2	TGTGCCAGTAGTACGCTTTCTCGGGGGTCCCTTTTCTATGGCTACACCTTC	CASSTLSRGSLFYGYTF
few	TRBV28	.	TRBJ2-7	TGTGCCAGCAGTTTATACCGGGACACCTCCTACGAGCAGTACTTC	CASSLYRDTSYEQYF
.	TRBV18	TRBD2	TRBJ2-1	TGTGCCAGCTCACCACGACCCGGGACTAGCGTGCAAGGCTCCTACAATGAGCAGTTCTTC	CASSPRPGTSVQGSYNEQFF
.	TRBV30	TRBD2	TRBJ2-1	TGTGCCTGGGCCCGAGGGACTAGGGGGAATGAGCAGTTCTTC	CAWARGTRGNEQFF
.	TRBV3-1/TRBV3-2	TRBD2	TRBJ2-3	TGTGCCAGCAGCCAAGAAGGTCGTCTAGCGGGGAGCACAGATACGCAGTATTTT	CASSQEGRLAGSTDTQYF
.	TRBV3-1/TRBV3-2	.	TRBJ1-4	TGTGCCAGCAGCCAATATATAGGCGGAATTAATGAAAAACTGTTTTTT	CASSQYIGGINEKLFF
.	TRBV27	.	TRBJ2-1	TGTGCCAGCAGTTTAAGCGCGAGGCCCTACAATGAGCAGTTCTTC	CASSLSARPYNEQFF
once	TRBV2	TRBD2	TRBJ2-7	TGTGCCAGCAAGGGAGGGCGTGGGGGTGAGCAGTACTTC	CASKGGRGGEQYF
few	TRBV18	TRBD1	TRBJ1-6	TGTGCCAGCTCAAGGGACAGGGTTAATTCACCCCTCCACTTT	CASSRDRVNSPLHF
few	TRBV7-9	.	TRBJ1-6	TGTGCCAGCAGCCCCGGACAGCTATATAATTCACCCCTCCACTTT	CASSPGQLYNSPLHF
.	TRBV2	TRBD1	TRBJ1-4	TGTGCCGGACAGGCGGAGGGGGAAAAACTGTTTTTT	CAGQAEGEKLFF
.	TRBV7-9	TRBD1	TRBJ1-5	TGTGCCAGCAGCTTGGACAGGTCCCATAGCAATCAGCCCCAGCATTTT	CASSLDRSHSNQPQHF
.	TRBV10-3	.	TRBJ1-4	TGTGCCATCAGTGAAAGAGGGGGGGCAACTAATGAAAAACTGTTTTTT	CAISERGGATNEKLFF
once	TRBV30	.	TRBJ2-2	TGTGCCTGGAGTAAGATGGGGGCGCGGGTCACCGGGGAGCTGTTTTTT	CAWSKMGARVTGELFF
.	TRBV5-1	TRBD1	TRBJ1-2	TGCGCCAGCAGCACCGGGACAGCTAGGGCGAACTATGGCTACACCTTC	CASSTGTARANYGYTF
.	TRBV13	.	TRBJ2-1	TGTGCCAGCAGCTTCGAGCGCTCCAATGAGCAGTTCTTC	CASSFERSNEQFF
.	TRBV6-1	TRBD1	TRBJ1-5	TGTGCCAGCAGTGACGAAAAACAGGGGGCATTTCTAAATCAGCCCCAGCATTTT	CASSDEKQGAFLNQPQHF
.	TRBV6-2/TRBV6-3	.	TRBJ2-3	TGTGCCAGCAGTTCAAGTGCGGGAGATACGCAGTATTTT	CASSSSAGDTQYF
.	TRBV27	TRBD2	TRBJ2-1	TGTGCCAGCAGTCTGGGACTAGCGGGAGTCTACAATGAGCAGTTCTTC	CASSLGLAGVYNEQFF
.	TRBV7-6	TRBD2	TRBJ2-3	TGTGCCAGCAGCCCCACACCCGGGACTAGCGGGACAGATACGCAGTATTTT	CASSPTPGTSGTDTQYF
.	TRBV27	TRBD2	TRBJ2-7	TGTGCCAGCAGTCCAGGGACTAGCGGGACTTACGAGCAGTACTTC	CASSPGTSGTYEQYF
.	TRBV30	.	TRBJ2-5	TGTGCCTGGAGTGTATCCCTCCCTCTAGGGGAAGAGACCCAGTACTTC	CAWSVSLPLGEETQYF
.	TRBV2	.	TRBJ1-1	TGTGCCAGCAGTAACAGGGAACTGAACACTGAAGCTTTCTTT	CASSNRELNTEAFF
few	TRBV28	TRBD2	TRBJ2-7	TGTGCCAGCGCCACGGGGGGAAGCCCCTACGAGCAGTACTTC	CASATGGSPYEQYF
.	TRBV5-5	.	TRBJ1-2	TGTGCCAGCAGTTCGGGTGGAGGCTACACCTTC	CASSSGGGYTF
once	TRBV7-9	TRBD1	TRBJ1-2	TGTGCCAGCAGCCCCTGGGGACAGGGGGTTTACGGCTACACCTTC	CASSPWGQGVYGYTF
.	TRBV19	TRBD2	TRBJ2-7	TGTGCCAGCACGTCCGGGACTAGCGGGAAATGGGAGCAGTACTTC	CASTSGTSGKWEQYF
.	TRBV19	TRBD1	TRBJ2-7	TGTGCCAGTAGTTTGCCCGGGACAGGGGCCTACGAGCAGTACTTC	CASSLPGTGAYEQYF
.	TRBV11-2	TRBD1	TRBJ1-1	TGTGCCAGCAGCTCGGGGAAAGGACAGGGCAACACTGAAGCTTTCTTT	CASSSGKGQGNTEAFF
.	TRBV7-2	TRBD2	TRBJ2-3	TGTGCCAGCAGCCTACTAGCGCGCACAGATACGCAGTATTTT	CASSLLARTDTQYF
.	TRBV6-6	TRBD1	TRBJ2-1	TGTGCCAGCAGGCGACAGGGGGCCGAGAATGAGCAGTTCTTC	CASRRQGAENEQFF